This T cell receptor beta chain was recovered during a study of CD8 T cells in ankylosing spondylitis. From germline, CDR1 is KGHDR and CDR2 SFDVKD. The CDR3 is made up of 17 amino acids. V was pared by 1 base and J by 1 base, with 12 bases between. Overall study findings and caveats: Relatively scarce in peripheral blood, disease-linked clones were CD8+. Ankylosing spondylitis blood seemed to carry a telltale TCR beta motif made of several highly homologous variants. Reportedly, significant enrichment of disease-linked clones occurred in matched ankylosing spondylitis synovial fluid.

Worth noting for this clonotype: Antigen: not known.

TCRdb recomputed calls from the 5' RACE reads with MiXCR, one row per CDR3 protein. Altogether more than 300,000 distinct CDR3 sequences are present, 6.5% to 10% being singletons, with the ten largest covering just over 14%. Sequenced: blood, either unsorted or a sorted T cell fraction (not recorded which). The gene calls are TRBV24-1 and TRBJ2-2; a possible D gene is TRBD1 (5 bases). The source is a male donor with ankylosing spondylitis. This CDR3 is CATSDFDSRGNTGELFF. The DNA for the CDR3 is TGTGCCACCAGTGATTTCGACAGCCGCGGGAACACCGGGGAGCTGTTTTTT.